This T cell receptor (beta chain) was observed in a study of siplizumab effects on memory and regulatory T cells (dated by TCRdb to 2018 to 2020). In the study overall: The effect of the anti-CD2 antibody siplizumab on alloreactive T-cell subsets was examined in allogeneic mixed lymphocyte reactions constructed from human PBMCs.

A word on this clone: The antigen it binds to is not known. Per-nucleotide qualities are absent, and no much larger clonotype sits a single base away.

Sorted unstimulated T cells and proliferating T cells recovered from mixed lymphocyte reactions underwent TCRbeta CDR3 sequencing. Fresh whole blood from around 11 HLA-typed healthy donors was used to isolate PBMCs. To map where alloreactive clones came from, unstimulated CD4+ regulatory T cells were FACS-sorted. Findings and caveats that apply to the study as a whole: Because sequences at frequencies below about 10^-5 were poorly captured, only a minor fraction of alloreactive clones could be mapped back to unstimulated subsets. No functional confirmation was obtained for the suppressive function of proliferating Tregs from siplizumab cultures. In reactions with siplizumab, an average of approximately 69% of mappable alloreactive CD4+ clones were Treg-derived, compared with 26.9% in control reactions. The cumulative frequency of alloreactive sequences traceable to unstimulated CD4+ memory T cells was significantly reduced by siplizumab. Greater diversity appeared to be present in unstimulated naive T cells than in memory T cells, and a substantial contribution to the alloresponse seemed to be made by naive cells. Roughly 80-97% of proliferating CD4+ or CD8+ clones could not be assigned a naive or memory phenotype.

Library construction relied on the immunoSEQ multiplex PCR assay. Approximately 100,000 TCR templates per sample were assayed on the deep sequencing platform. Genomic DNA extracted from sorted T cells was the material used for TCRbeta CDR3 sequencing. The paper's data handling went like this. The R programming language was used for the clonal analysis of the TCRbeta CDR3 data. Alloreactive CD4+ and CD8+ clones were identified by comparing unstimulated samples to CFSE-low samples taken after the reaction. By matching sequences to the repertoires of sorted unstimulated Treg and non-Treg cells, each alloreactive CD4+ clone was assigned a regulatory or non-regulatory origin. This is the immuneACCESS table as TCRdb keeps it, with only in-frame sequences that have V and J called. A part of the clones is gone; compared with another copy, unresolved V genes explain less than half, and the rest is unexplained. V, J and clone size are taken as reported in that table, and D and trimming were inferred from the DNA itself. This sample holds about 69,000 clones; around 90% were observed only once. The ten largest clones represent more than 1.5% of the sample.

V is clipped by 5 bases and J by 4 bases, and the sequence between their germline boundaries is 14 bases long. From a lookup of the germline V gene, CDR1 and CDR2 are SGHTA and FQGNSA. From the cysteine through the phenylalanine, the CDR3 covers 14 amino acids. Only the CDR3 DNA is retained, 42 bases long and in frame from the first base. Here the chain combines TRBV7-2 and TRBJ1-1; D gene: possibly TRBD1, on 6 matching bases. The sample comprised Tregs sorted from blood. The sequence was collected from a human donor in good health. The DNA reads TGTGCCAGCAGCGGCGATGCCAGGGGCACTGAAGCTTTCTTT. It translates to CASSGDARGTEAFF.